This T cell receptor beta chain was documented in a study of blood T cell repertoires in COVID-19. About the research overall: Sites across the United States, Italy and Spain contributed samples from acute and convalescent COVID-19. T cells, B-cell-depleted T cells, or PBMCs supplied cDNA or gDNA.

In germline, CDR1 is SQVTM, CDR2 ANQGSEA. Deletions cut 7 bases from V and 8 bases from J, with 20 bases between. The CDR3 sequence is 14 residues long. Here immunoSEQ multiplex PCR was the method, and the copy in TCRdb shows in-frame clones only, minus some. In the table there are 200,000 to 300,000 clones, roughly 84% of which are singletons. The sample comprised peripheral blood. The gene calls are TRBV29-1 and TRBJ2-2; possibly TRBD1 for D (6 bases). The receptor was isolated from a man between 60 and 70 years old with acute or convalescent COVID-19. For the CDR3, the DNA is TGCAGCGCGAGATCAGGGGTGCCCATTGGGGAGCTGTTTTTT. This codes for CSARSGVPIGELFF.